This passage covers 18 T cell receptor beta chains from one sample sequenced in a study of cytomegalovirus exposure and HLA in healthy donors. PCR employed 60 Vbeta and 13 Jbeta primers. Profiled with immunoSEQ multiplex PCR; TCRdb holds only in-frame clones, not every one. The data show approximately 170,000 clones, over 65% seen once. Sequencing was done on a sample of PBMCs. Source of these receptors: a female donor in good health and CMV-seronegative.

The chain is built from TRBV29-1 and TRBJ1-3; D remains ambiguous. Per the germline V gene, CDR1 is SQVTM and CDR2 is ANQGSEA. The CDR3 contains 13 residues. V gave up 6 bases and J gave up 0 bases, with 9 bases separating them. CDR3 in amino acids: CSVRGSSGNTIYF. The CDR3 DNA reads TGCAGCGTACGAGGGAGCTCTGGAAACACCATATATTTT.

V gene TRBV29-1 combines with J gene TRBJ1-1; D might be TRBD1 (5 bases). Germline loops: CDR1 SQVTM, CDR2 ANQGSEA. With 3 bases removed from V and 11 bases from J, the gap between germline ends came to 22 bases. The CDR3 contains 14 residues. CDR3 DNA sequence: TGCAGCGTTGACTTGGGGACTGTGGGTGATGGGGCTTTCTTT. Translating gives CSVDLGTVGDGAFF.

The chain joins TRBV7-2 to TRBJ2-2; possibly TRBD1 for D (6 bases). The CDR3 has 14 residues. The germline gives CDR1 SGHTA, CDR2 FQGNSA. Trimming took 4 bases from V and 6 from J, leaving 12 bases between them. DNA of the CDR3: TGTGCCAGCAGCTCGACCAGGGGATCCGGGGAGCTGTTTTTT. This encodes CASSSTRGSGELFF. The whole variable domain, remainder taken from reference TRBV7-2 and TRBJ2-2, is GAGVSQSPSNKVTEKGKDVELRCDPISGHTALYWYRQSLGQGLEFLIYFQGNSAPDKSGLPSDRFSAERTGGSVSTLTIQRTQQEDSAVYLCASSSTRGSGELFFGEGSRLTVL.

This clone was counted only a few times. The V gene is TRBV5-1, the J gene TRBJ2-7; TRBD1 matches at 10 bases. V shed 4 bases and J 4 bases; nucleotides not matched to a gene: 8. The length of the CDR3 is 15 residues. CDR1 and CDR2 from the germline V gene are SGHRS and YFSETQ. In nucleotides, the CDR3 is TGCGCCAGCAGCATTCAGGACAGGGGGTTGTACGAGCAGTACTTC. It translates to CASSIQDRGLYEQYF.

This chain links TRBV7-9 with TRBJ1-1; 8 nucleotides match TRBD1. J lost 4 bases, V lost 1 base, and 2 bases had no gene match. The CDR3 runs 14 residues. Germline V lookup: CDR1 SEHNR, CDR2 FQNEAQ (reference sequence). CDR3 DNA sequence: TGTGCCAGCAGCTTAGAACAGGGGGGCACTGAAGCTTTCTTT. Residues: CASSLEQGGTEAFF.

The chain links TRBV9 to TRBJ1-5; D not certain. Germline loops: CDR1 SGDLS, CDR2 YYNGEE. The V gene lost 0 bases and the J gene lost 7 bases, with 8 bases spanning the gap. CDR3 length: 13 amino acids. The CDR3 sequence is CASSVDGMQPQHF. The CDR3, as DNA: TGTGCCAGCAGCGTAGACGGTATGCAGCCCCAGCATTTT.

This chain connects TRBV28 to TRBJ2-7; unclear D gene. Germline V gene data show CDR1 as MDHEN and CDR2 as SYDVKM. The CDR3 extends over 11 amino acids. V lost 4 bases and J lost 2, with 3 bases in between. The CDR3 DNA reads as TGTGCCAGCAGTTCCGCCTACGAGCAGTACTTC. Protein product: CASSSAYEQYF.

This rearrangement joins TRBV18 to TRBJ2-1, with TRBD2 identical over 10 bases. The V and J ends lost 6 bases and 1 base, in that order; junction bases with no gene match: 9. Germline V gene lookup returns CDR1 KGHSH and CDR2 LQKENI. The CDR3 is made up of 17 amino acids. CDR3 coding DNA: TGTGCCAGCTCTCCCACCCAGACTAGCGGGTCCTACAATGAGCAGTTCTTC. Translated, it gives CASSPTQTSGSYNEQFF.

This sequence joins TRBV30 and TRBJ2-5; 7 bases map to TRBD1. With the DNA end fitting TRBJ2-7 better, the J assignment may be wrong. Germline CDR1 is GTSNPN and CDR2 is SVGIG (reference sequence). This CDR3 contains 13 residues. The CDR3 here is CAWRTQGTYEQYF. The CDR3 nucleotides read TGTGCCTGGAGGACACAGGGGACCTACGAGCAGTACTTC.

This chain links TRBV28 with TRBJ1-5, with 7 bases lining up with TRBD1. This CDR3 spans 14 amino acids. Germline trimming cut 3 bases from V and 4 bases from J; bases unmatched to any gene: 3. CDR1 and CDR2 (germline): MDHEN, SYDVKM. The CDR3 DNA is TGTGCCAGCAGTTTTACAGGGGCGAATCAGCCCCAGCATTTT. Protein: CASSFTGANQPQHF.

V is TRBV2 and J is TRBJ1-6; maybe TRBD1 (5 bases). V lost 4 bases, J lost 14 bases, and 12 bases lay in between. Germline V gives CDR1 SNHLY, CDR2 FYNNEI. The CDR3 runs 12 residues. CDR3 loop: CASSGERGTLHF. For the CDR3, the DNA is TGTGCCAGCAGTGGAGAAAGGGGCACCCTCCACTTT.

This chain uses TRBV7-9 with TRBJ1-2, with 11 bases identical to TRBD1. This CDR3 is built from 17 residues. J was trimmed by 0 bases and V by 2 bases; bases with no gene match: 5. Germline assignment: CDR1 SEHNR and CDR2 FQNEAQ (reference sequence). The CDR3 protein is CASSLRGTGGSNYGYTF. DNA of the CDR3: TGTGCCAGCAGCTTAAGAGGGACAGGGGGATCTAACTATGGCTACACCTTC.

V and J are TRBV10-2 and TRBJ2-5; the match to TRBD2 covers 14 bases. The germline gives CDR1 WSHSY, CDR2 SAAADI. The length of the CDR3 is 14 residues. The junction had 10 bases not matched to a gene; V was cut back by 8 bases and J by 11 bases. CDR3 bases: TGCGCCAGCTGGTGGGGACTAGCGGGAGAGGCGCAGTACTTC. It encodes CASWWGLAGEAQYF.

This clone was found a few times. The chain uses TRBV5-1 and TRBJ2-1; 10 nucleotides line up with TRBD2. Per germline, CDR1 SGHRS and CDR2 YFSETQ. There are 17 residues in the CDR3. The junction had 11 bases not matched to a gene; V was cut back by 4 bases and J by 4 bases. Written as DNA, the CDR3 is TGCGCCAGCAGCCCTGACGGAGCGGGAGGGCCTTACAATGAGCAGTTCTTC. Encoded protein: CASSPDGAGGPYNEQFF.

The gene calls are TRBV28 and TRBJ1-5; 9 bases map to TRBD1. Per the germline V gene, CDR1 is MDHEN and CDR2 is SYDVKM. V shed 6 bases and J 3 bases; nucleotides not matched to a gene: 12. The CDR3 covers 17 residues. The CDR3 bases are TGTGCCAGCAGCAAACCTCAGGGGACAGGGTCCAATCAGCCCCAGCATTTT. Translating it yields CASSKPQGTGSNQPQHF.

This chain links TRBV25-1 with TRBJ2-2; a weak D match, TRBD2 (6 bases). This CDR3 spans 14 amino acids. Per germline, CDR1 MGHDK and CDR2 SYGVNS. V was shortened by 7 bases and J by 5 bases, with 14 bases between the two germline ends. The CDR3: CASTPSGFTGELFF. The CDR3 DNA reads TGTGCCAGCACCCCCAGCGGGTTTACCGGGGAGCTGTTTTTT.

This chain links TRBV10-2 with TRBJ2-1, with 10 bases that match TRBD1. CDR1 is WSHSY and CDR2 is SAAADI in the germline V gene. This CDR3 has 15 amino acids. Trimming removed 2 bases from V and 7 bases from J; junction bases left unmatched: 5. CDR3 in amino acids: CASSERTGGGNEQFF. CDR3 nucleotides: TGCGCCAGCAGTGAGCGGACAGGGGGGGGGAATGAGCAGTTCTTC.

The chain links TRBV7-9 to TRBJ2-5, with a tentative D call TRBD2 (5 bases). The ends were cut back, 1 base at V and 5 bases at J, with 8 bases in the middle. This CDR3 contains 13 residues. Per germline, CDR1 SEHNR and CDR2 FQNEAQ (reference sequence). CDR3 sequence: CASSLGERETQYF. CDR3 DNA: TGTGCCAGCAGCTTAGGGGAGCGGGAGACCCAGTACTTC.